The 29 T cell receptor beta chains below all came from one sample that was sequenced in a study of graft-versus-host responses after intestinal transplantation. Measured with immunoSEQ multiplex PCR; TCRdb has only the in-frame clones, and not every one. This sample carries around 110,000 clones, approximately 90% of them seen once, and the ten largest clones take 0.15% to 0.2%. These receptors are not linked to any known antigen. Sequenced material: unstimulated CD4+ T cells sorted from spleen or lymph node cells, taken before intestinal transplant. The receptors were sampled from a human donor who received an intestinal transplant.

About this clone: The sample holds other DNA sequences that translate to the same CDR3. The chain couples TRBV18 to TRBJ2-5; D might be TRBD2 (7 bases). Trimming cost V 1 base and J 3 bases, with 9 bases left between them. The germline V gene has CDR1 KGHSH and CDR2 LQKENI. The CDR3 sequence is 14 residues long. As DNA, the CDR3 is TGTGCCAGCTCACCACGGGGGGGCGAAGAGACCCAGTACTTC. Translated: CASSPRGGEETQYF.

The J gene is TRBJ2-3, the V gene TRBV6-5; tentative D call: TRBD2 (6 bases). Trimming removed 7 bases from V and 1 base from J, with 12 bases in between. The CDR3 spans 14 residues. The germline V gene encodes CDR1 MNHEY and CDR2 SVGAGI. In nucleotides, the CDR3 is TGTGCCAGCAACCTTGGCGGGGGCACAGATACGCAGTATTTT. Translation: CASNLGGGTDTQYF.

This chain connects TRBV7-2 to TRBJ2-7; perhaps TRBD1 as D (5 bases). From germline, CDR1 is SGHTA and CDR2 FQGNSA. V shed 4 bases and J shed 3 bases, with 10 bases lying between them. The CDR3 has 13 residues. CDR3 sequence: CASSSRQNYEQYF. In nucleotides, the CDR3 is TGTGCCAGCAGCTCAAGACAGAACTACGAGCAGTACTTC.

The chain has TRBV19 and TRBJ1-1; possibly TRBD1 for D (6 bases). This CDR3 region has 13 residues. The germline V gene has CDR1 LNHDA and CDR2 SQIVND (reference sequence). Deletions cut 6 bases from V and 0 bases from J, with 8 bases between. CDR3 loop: CASRDSLNTEAFF. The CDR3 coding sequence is TGTGCCAGTAGGGACAGCTTGAACACTGAAGCTTTCTTT.

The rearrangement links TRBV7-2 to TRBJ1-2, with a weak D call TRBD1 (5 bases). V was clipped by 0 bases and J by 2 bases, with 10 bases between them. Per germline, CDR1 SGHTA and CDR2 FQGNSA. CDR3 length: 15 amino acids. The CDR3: CASSLATGPNYGYTF. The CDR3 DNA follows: TGTGCCAGCAGCTTAGCCACAGGACCGAACTATGGCTACACCTTC.

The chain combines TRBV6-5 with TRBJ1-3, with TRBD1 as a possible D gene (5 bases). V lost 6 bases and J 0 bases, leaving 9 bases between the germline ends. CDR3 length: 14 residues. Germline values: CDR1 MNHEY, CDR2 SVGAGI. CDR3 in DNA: TGTGCCAGCAGGGACACACTCTCTGGAAACACCATATATTTT. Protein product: CASRDTLSGNTIYF.

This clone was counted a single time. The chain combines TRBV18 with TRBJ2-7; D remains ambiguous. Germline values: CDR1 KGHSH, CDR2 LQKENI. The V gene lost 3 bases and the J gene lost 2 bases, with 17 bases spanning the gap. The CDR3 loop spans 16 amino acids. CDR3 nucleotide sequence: TGTGCCAGCTCACCTCTAGGCAGCCGCCTAACCTACGAGCAGTACTTC. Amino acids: CASSPLGSRLTYEQYF.

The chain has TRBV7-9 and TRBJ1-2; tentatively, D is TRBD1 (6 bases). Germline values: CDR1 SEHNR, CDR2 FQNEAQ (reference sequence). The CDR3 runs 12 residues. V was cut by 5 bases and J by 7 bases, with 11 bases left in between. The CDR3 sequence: CASSGNRAGYTF. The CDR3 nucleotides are TGTGCCAGCAGCGGGAACAGGGCTGGCTACACCTTC.

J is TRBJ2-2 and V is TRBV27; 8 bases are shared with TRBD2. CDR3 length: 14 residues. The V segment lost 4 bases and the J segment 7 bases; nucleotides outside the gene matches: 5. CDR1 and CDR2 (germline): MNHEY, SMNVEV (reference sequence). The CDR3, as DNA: TGTGCCAGCAGTTGGACTAGCCAGGGCGGGGAGCTGTTTTTT. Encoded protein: CASSWTSQGGELFF.

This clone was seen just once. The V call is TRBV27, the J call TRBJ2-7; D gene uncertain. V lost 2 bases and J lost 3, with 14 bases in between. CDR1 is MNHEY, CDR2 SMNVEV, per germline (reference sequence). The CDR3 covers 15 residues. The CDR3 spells CASSLERRGFYEQYF. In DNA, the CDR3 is TGTGCCAGCAGTTTAGAGAGGCGTGGGTTCTACGAGCAGTACTTC.

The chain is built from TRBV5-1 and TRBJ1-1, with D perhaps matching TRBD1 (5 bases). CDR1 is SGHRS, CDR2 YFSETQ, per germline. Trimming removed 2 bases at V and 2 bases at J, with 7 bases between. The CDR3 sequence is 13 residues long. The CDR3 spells CASSFRGNTEAFF. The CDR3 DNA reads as TGCGCCAGCAGCTTTAGGGGTAACACTGAAGCTTTCTTT.

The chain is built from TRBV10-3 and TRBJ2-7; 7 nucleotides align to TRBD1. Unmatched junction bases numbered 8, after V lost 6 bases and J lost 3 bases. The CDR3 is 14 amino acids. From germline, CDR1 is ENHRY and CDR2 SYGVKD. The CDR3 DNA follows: TGTGCCATCAGCTCCGGGACAGTTATCTACGAGCAGTACTTC. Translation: CAISSGTVIYEQYF.

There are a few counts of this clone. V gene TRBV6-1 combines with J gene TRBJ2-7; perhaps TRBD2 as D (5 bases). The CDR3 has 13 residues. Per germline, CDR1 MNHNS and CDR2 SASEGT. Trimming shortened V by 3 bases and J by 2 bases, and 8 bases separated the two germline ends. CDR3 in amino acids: CASSDGGPYEQYF. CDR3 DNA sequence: TGTGCCAGCAGTGATGGCGGGCCCTACGAGCAGTACTTC.

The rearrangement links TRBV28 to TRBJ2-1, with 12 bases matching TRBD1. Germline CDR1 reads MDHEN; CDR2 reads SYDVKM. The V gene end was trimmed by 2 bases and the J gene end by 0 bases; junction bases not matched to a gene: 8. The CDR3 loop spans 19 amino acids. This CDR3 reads CASSLPGQGAVGSYNEQFF. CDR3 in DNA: TGTGCCAGCAGTTTACCGGGACAGGGGGCGGTGGGCTCCTACAATGAGCAGTTCTTC.

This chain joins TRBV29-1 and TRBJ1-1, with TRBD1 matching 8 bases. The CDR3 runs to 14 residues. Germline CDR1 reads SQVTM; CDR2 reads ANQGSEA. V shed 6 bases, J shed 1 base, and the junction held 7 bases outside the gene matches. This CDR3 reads CSVRTGTSNTEAFF. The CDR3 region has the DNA TGCAGCGTAAGGACAGGGACCTCGAACACTGAAGCTTTCTTT.

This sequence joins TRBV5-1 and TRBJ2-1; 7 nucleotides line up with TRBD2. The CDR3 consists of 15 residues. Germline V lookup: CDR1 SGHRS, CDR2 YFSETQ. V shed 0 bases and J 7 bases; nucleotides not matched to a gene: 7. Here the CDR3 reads CASSLASGIVNEQFF. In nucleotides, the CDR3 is TGCGCCAGCAGCTTGGCCAGCGGGATCGTTAATGAGCAGTTCTTC.

For the CDR3, the DNA is TGTGCCAGCAGCCCGGGACAGTTAGTGAACACTGAAGCTTTCTTT. Amino acids: CASSPGQLVNTEAFF. The chain combines TRBV11-2 with TRBJ1-1, with 7 nucleotides matching TRBD1. Germline V gene lookup returns CDR1 SGHAT and CDR2 FQNNGV. The CDR3 runs to 15 residues. Unmatched junction bases numbered 6, after V lost 5 bases and J lost 0 bases.

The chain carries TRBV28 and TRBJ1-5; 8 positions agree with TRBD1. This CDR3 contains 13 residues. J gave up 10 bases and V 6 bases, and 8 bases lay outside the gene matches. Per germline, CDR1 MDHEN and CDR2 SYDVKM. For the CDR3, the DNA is TGTGCCAGCAGCCCGGACAGGGTAGAACCCCAGCATTTT. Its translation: CASSPDRVEPQHF.

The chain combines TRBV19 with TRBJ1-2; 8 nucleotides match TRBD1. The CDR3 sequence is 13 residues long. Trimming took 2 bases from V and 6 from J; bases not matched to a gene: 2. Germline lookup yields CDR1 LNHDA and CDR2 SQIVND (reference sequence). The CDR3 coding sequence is TGTGCCAGTAGTATATCGACAGGGGATGGCTACACCTTC. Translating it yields CASSISTGDGYTF.

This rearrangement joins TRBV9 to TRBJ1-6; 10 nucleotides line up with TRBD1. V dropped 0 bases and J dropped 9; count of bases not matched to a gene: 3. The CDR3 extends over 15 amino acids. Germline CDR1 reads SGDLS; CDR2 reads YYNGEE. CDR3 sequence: CASSVADRGPSPLHF. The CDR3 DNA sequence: TGTGCCAGCAGCGTAGCAGACAGGGGGCCTTCACCCCTCCACTTT.

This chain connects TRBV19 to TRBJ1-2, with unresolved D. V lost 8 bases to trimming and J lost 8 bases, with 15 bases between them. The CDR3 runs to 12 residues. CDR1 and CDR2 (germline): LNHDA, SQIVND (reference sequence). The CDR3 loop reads CASEQPNTGYTF. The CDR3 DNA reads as TGTGCCAGTGAACAGCCGAATACAGGCTACACCTTC. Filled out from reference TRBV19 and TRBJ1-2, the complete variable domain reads DGGITQSPKYLFRKEGQNVTLSCEQNLNHDAMYWYRQDPGQGLRLIYYSQIVNDFQKGDIAEGYSVSREKKESFPLTVTSAQKNPTAFYLCASEQPNTGYTFGSGTRLTVV.

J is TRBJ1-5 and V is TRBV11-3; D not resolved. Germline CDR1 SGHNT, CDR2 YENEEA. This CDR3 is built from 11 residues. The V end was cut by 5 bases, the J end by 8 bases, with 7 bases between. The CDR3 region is CASSPLKPQHF. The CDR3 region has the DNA TGTGCCAGCAGCCCCCTTAAGCCCCAGCATTTT.

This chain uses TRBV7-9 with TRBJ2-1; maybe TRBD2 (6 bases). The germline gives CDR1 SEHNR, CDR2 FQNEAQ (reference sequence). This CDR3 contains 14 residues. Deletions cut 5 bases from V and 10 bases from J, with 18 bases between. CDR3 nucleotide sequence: TGTGCCAGCAGCACAATGTCGGACGCGGGAGAGCAGTTCTTC. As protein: CASSTMSDAGEQFF.

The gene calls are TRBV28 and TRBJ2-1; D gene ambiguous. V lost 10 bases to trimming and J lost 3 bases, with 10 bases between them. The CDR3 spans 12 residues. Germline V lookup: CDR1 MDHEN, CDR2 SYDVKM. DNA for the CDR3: TGTGCCACTGGCCTAGTCTACAATGAGCAGTTCTTC. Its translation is CATGLVYNEQFF.

The CDR3 loop is CASSSHREWGEQFF. The CDR3, as DNA: TGTGCCAGCAGCTCCCACAGGGAGTGGGGTGAGCAGTTCTTC. The chain carries TRBV11-2 and TRBJ2-1, with TRBD1 as a possible D gene (6 bases). The CDR3 sequence is 14 residues long. V was clipped by 4 bases and J by 9 bases, with 16 bases between them. The germline CDR1 and CDR2 sequences are SGHAT and FQNNGV. Full variable domain (outside the CDR3, taken from reference TRBV11-2 and TRBJ2-1): EAGVAQSPRYKIIEKRQSVAFWCNPISGHATLYWYQQILGQGPKLLIQFQNNGVVDDSQLPKDRFSAERLKGVDSTLKIQPAKLEDSAVYLCASSSHREWGEQFFGPGTRLTVL.

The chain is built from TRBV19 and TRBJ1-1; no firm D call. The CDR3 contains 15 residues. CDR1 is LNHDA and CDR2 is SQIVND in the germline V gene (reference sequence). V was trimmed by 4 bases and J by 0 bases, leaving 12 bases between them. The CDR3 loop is CASSRSSLMNTEAFF. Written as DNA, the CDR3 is TGTGCCAGTAGTAGGAGTTCTCTGATGAACACTGAAGCTTTCTTT. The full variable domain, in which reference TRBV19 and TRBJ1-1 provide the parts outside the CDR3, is DGGITQSPKYLFRKEGQNVTLSCEQNLNHDAMYWYRQDPGQGLRLIYYSQIVNDFQKGDIAEGYSVSREKKESFPLTVTSAQKNPTAFYLCASSRSSLMNTEAFFGQGTRLTVV.

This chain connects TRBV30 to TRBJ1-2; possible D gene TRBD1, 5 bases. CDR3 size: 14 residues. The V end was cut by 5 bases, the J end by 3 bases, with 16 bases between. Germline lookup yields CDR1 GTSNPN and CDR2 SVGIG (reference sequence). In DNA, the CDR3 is TGTGCCTGGGAACCAGGAGGGGTTTACTATGGCTACACCTTC. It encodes CAWEPGGVYYGYTF.

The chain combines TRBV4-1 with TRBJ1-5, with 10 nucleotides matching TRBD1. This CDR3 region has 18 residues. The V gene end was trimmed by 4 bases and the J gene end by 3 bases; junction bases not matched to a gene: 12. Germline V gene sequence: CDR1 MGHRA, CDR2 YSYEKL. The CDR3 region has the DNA TGCGCCAGCAGCCCCCATCCGACAGGGGGCCTTTCCAATCAGCCCCAGCATTTT. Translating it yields CASSPHPTGGLSNQPQHF.

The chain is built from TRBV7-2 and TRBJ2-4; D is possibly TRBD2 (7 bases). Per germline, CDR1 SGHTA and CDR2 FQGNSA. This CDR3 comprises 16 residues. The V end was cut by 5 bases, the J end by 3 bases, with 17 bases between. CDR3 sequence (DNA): TGTGCCAGCAGCAGAGGGGGGGGTGTTGGCAAAAACATTCAGTACTTC. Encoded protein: CASSRGGGVGKNIQYF.